Listed here are 20 T cell receptor beta chains from one sample, sequenced in a study of shared clonotypes between healthy human individuals. The assay was immunoSEQ multiplex PCR, and TCRdb's table has in-frame clones only and misses some. The data contain around 480,000 clones, nearly 80% of them singletons. The sequencing input was PBMCs. These receptors were collected from a woman aged 40-49 years in good health. Some clones in this sample may be carry-over from other donors' samples.

The chain employs TRBV30 and TRBJ2-1; the match to TRBD2 covers 8 bases. V trimming: 0 bases; J trimming: 7 bases; junction bases outside the gene matches: 17. Germline-derived CDR1 and CDR2 are GTSNPN and SVGIG (reference sequence). The CDR3 loop spans 18 amino acids. CDR3 sequence (DNA): TGTGCCTGGAGTGTTCTACCTCCCGGTAGCGGGATTGGGAATGAGCAGTTCTTC. The encoded protein is CAWSVLPPGSGIGNEQFF.

The chain is built from TRBV7-3 and TRBJ2-1, with D perhaps matching TRBD2 (6 bases). V dropped 2 bases and J dropped 5 bases, with 13 bases sitting between them. This CDR3 is 15 amino acids long. Per germline, CDR1 SGHTA and CDR2 FQGTGA. CDR3 coding DNA: TGTGCCAGCAGCTTAGTGGCGGGAACCCACAATGAGCAGTTCTTC. Encoded protein: CASSLVAGTHNEQFF.

The J gene is TRBJ2-3, the V gene TRBV5-1, with TRBD2 matching 13 bases. Germline-derived CDR1 and CDR2 are SGHRS and YFSETQ. The CDR3 has 15 amino acids. V gave up 4 bases and J gave up 5 bases; unmatched junction bases: 4. The chain's CDR3 is CASSVGTSGKDTQYF. In DNA, the CDR3 is TGCGCCAGCAGCGTGGGGACTAGCGGGAAAGATACGCAGTATTTT. The entire variable domain, with the rest obtained from reference TRBV5-1 and TRBJ2-3, is as follows: KAGVTQTPRYLIKTRGQQVTLSCSPISGHRSVSWYQQTPGQGLQFLFEYFSETQRNKGNFPGRFSGRQFSNSRSEMNVSTLELGDSALYLCASSVGTSGKDTQYFGPGTRLTVL.

The chain combines TRBV4-3 with TRBJ2-1; a weak D match, TRBD2 (7 bases). V gave up 3 bases and J gave up 9 bases, with 21 bases separating them. This CDR3 region has 16 residues. Germline V lookup: CDR1 LGHNA, CDR2 YSLEER. The CDR3 sequence: CASSHAEGGAGGEQFF. The DNA for the CDR3 is TGCGCCAGCAGCCACGCCGAGGGGGGGGCCGGGGGTGAGCAGTTCTTC.

The chain uses TRBV28 and TRBJ2-2; 11 nucleotides align to TRBD2. With V trimmed by 7 bases and J by 5 bases, 6 bases remained unmatched. The CDR3 totals 15 residues. Germline V gene data show CDR1 as MDHEN and CDR2 as SYDVKM. The CDR3 here is CASTATSGSTGELFF. The CDR3 nucleotides are TGTGCCAGCACCGCAACTAGCGGGAGTACCGGGGAGCTGTTTTTT.

The rearrangement joins TRBV19 to TRBJ1-1; no reliable D call. This CDR3 is built from 13 residues. Trimming took off 5 bases at V and 4 bases at J, with 11 bases between the two ends. Germline V gene lookup returns CDR1 LNHDA and CDR2 SQIVND (reference sequence). As DNA, the CDR3 is TGTGCCAGTAGTCCCTCGACACTCACTGAAGCTTTCTTT. The encoded protein is CASSPSTLTEAFF.

The gene calls are TRBV7-2 and TRBJ2-1; no clear D gene. Germline CDR1 and CDR2: SGHTA and FQGNSA. V was pared by 5 bases and J by 1 base, with 12 bases between. This CDR3 is built from 15 residues. CDR3 DNA: TGTGCCAGCAGCCCTAGGAGCGCGTCCTACAATGAGCAGTTCTTC. It codes for CASSPRSASYNEQFF.

This clone was observed a single time. The rearrangement uses TRBV27 and TRBJ2-7; D might be TRBD1 (5 bases). The length of the CDR3 is 14 residues. With 3 bases removed from V and 4 bases from J, the gap between germline ends came to 13 bases. Germline V lookup: CDR1 MNHEY, CDR2 SMNVEV (reference sequence). The DNA of the CDR3 is TGTGCCAGCAGTTTTCGGCAGGGATGGTACGAGCAGTACTTC. It codes for CASSFRQGWYEQYF.

This clone was observed a handful of times. This chain links TRBV4-1 with TRBJ2-1; 13 nucleotides line up with TRBD2. J lost 8 bases, V lost 1 base, and 8 bases had no gene match. Germline V lookup: CDR1 MGHRA, CDR2 YSYEKL. This CDR3 is 17 amino acids long. DNA of the CDR3: TGCGCCAGCAGCCAAGCCTGGACTAGCGGGAGTAGGGATGAGCAGTTCTTC. Residues: CASSQAWTSGSRDEQFF.

The J gene is TRBJ2-2, the V gene TRBV28, with no clear D. The germline V and J ends were trimmed by 5 bases and 6 bases, with 10 bases remaining between them. Germline V gives CDR1 MDHEN, CDR2 SYDVKM. The CDR3 is made up of 13 amino acids. The CDR3 nucleotides are TGTGCCAGCAGTCTCCAATCCCCCGGGGAGCTGTTTTTT. It specifies CASSLQSPGELFF.

The sample holds a few counts of this clone. V usage is TRBV21-1 and J usage is TRBJ2-7; TRBD2 was called by the table and not checked on the DNA. TRBV21-1 represents a pseudogene. The CDR3 is 16 residues long. CDR3 coding DNA: TGTGCCAGCAGCAAAGAGAAGCGTATAGCCTCCTACGAGCAGTACTTC. Residues: CASSKEKRIASYEQYF.

J is TRBJ1-1 and V is TRBV5-1, with D perhaps TRBD1 (5 bases). V gave up 5 bases and J gave up 0 bases, with 11 bases separating them. This CDR3 comprises 14 residues. Germline V lookup: CDR1 SGHRS, CDR2 YFSETQ. CDR3 in DNA: TGCGCCAGCAGTCCTGACAGCATGAACACTGAAGCTTTCTTT. It encodes CASSPDSMNTEAFF. Combining the CDR3 with reference TRBV5-1 and TRBJ1-1 gives the whole variable domain KAGVTQTPRYLIKTRGQQVTLSCSPISGHRSVSWYQQTPGQGLQFLFEYFSETQRNKGNFPGRFSGRQFSNSRSEMNVSTLELGDSALYLCASSPDSMNTEAFFGQGTRLTVV.

There are many counts of this clone. The chain recombines TRBV7-2 with TRBJ2-7, with D unclear. Germline CDR1 reads SGHTA; CDR2 reads FQGNSA. This CDR3 contains 13 residues. The ends were cut back, 1 base at V and 9 bases at J, with 13 bases in the middle. CDR3 amino acids: CASSLEPIYGQYF. CDR3 sequence (DNA): TGTGCCAGCAGCTTAGAACCGATTTATGGGCAGTACTTC.

This clone was seen just once. The gene calls are TRBV11-2 and TRBJ2-5, with a weak D call TRBD2 (5 bases). V was pared by 5 bases and J by 5 bases, with 21 bases between. The germline gives CDR1 SGHAT, CDR2 FQNNGV. There are 16 residues in the CDR3. CDR3 in amino acids: CASSLFRAPAAETQYF. The DNA for the CDR3 is TGTGCCAGCAGCCTGTTTCGGGCCCCAGCGGCCGAGACCCAGTACTTC.

This rearrangement joins TRBV7-3 to TRBJ2-1; 8 positions agree with TRBD1. The junction had 8 bases not matched to a gene; V was cut back by 4 bases and J by 6 bases. The germline CDR1 and CDR2 sequences are SGHTA and FQGTGA. This CDR3 region has 15 residues. The CDR3 DNA follows: TGTGCCAGCAGCTCAGGGGGCGGGCCCCCCAATGAGCAGTTCTTC. Translated, it gives CASSSGGGPPNEQFF.

The rearrangement links TRBV28 to TRBJ2-7, with D maybe TRBD2 (5 bases). Trimming removed 2 bases from V and 4 bases from J, with 18 bases in between. This CDR3 contains 16 residues. Germline CDR1 and CDR2: MDHEN and SYDVKM. CDR3 sequence reads: CASSLLRGRVGYEQYF. The CDR3 DNA sequence: TGTGCCAGCAGTTTACTTCGAGGGCGGGTTGGATACGAGCAGTACTTC.

In this sample, this clone turned up many times. Other DNA sequences within the sample encode an identical CDR3. The chain joins TRBV19 to TRBJ1-2, with a possible D match to TRBD1 (5 bases). Germline CDR1 reads LNHDA; CDR2 reads SQIVND (reference sequence). Trimming pared 6 bases from V and 5 bases from J, leaving 10 bases between. This CDR3 is built from 12 residues. The CDR3 region is CASSREGYGYTF. The CDR3 DNA reads TGTGCCAGTAGCAGGGAGGGGTATGGCTACACCTTC.

This chain links TRBV28 with TRBJ1-1; D is undetermined. CDR1 and CDR2 (germline): MDHEN, SYDVKM. The ends were cut back, 2 bases at V and 4 bases at J, with 14 bases in the middle. CDR3 length: 15 amino acids. The CDR3 DNA sequence: TGTGCCAGCAGTTTAGGCAGGTATCGTTTCACTGAAGCTTTCTTT. Protein sequence: CASSLGRYRFTEAFF.

The chain couples TRBV5-1 to TRBJ2-5; tentatively, D is TRBD2 (5 bases). Germline V lookup: CDR1 SGHRS, CDR2 YFSETQ. The length of the CDR3 is 13 residues. With 4 bases removed from V and 5 bases from J, the gap between germline ends came to 12 bases. The CDR3 DNA is TGCGCCAGCAGCCTCCTACCGGGGGAGACCCAGTACTTC. Translated: CASSLLPGETQYF.

The chain employs TRBV2 and TRBJ2-3; 7 bases are shared with TRBD2. V lost 4 bases, J lost 10 bases, and 11 bases stayed unmatched. Germline V CDR1 and CDR2: SNHLY, FYNNEI. This CDR3 spans 14 amino acids. This CDR3 is CASSGGAGVRAQYF. The CDR3 nucleotides are TGTGCCAGCAGTGGAGGGGCGGGAGTACGGGCGCAGTATTTT.